This TCR beta chain was obtained from a study of cytomegalovirus exposure and HLA in healthy donors. Overall study context: In a later analysis, it was reported that the 110 or so validation repertoires had been produced on the same platform as the 500 to 750 repertoires belonging to the first cohort. Study-level findings and limits: Generally TCR sequences proved uncommon, though certain public TCRs appeared in numerous donors. According to a later analysis, TCR clusters from the first cohort tended to co-occur in the roughly 110 validation repertoires. CMV antigen specificity was confirmed in vitro for a few CMV-associated chains.

Produced via immunoSEQ multiplex PCR; TCRdb's table is partial and in-frame only. The sample consists of 140,000 to 150,000 clones, around 93% of them appearing once. As for this clone: Its antigen is unidentified.

This clonotype was sampled from a man in his late teens or twenties in good health and CMV-seropositive. Specimen: PBMCs.

CDR3: CASSLPLQPQHF. In nucleotides, the CDR3 is TGTGCCAGCAGTTTACCCCTCCAGCCCCAGCATTTT. The chain combines TRBV28 with TRBJ1-5; D is ambiguous. Germline V gives CDR1 MDHEN, CDR2 SYDVKM. The CDR3 spans 12 residues. V was trimmed by 2 bases and J by 7 bases, leaving 6 bases between them.